A selection of T cell receptor beta chains follows, all from one sample in a study of blood T cell repertoires in COVID-19. Sequenced by immunoSEQ multiplex PCR; TCRdb stores in-frame clones only, minus some. This sample has 300,000 to 350,000 clones; roughly 89% occur once, and the top ten carry around 3.5%. The sequenced sample was peripheral blood. The source is a young woman who had recovered from COVID-19. The conserved cysteine and the conserved F or W are not part of the CDR3 here. Fields, in order: V gene, CDR3 length, J gene, CDR3 protein.

V: TRBV7-7
length: 13
J: TRBJ2-2
CDR3: ASSPGTTNTGELF

V: TRBV10-1
length: 12
J: TRBJ2-1
CDR3: ASSEAGAHNEQF

V: TRBV5-6
length: 11
J: TRBJ2-5
CDR3: ASSLGLQETQY

V: TRBV7-9
length: 10
J: TRBJ1-2
CDR3: ASSLGEGGYT

V: TRBV9
length: 10
J: TRBJ1-2
CDR3: ASSVGNYGYT

V: TRBV4-1
length: 12
J: TRBJ2-1
CDR3: ASSQGSGYNEQF

V: TRBV10-3
length: 13
J: TRBJ2-1
CDR3: AISDPMGGDNEQF

V: TRBV24-1
length: 11
J: TRBJ2-2
CDR3: ATSGSPTGELF

V: TRBV5-1
length: 13
J: TRBJ2-3
CDR3: ASSLEGQVADTQY

V: TRBV20-1
length: 16
J: TRBJ2-1
CDR3: SASPLAGRLLSYNEQF

V: TRBV9
length: 10
J: TRBJ1-1
CDR3: ASSPLHTEAF

V: TRBV4-1
length: 13
J: TRBJ1-5
CDR3: ASSQVRQGTQPQH

V: TRBV19
length: 13
J: TRBJ1-1
CDR3: ASSTRTSPNTEAF

V: TRBV28
length: 12
J: TRBJ2-5
CDR3: ASSLGGNMRNQY

V: TRBV2
length: 15
J: TRBJ2-2
CDR3: ASSHGLAGENTGELF

V: TRBV5-4
length: 11
J: TRBJ2-5
CDR3: ASSPPGRETQY

V: TRBV4-3
length: 16
J: TRBJ2-2
CDR3: ASSQDFPSGRFPGELF

V: TRBV30
length: 11
J: TRBJ1-1
CDR3: AWSGQGFTEAF

V: TRBV28
length: 12
J: TRBJ1-2
CDR3: ASRVQGGAYGYT

V: TRBV9
length: 12
J: TRBJ2-1
CDR3: ASSRESRYNEQF

V: TRBV24-1
length: 13
J: TRBJ2-5
CDR3: ATSASQGFRGGQY

V: TRBV27
length: 12
J: TRBJ1-6
CDR3: ASSLYRRGSPLH

V: TRBV19
length: 11
J: TRBJ1-1
CDR3: ASKELLNTEAF

V: TRBV27
length: 13
J: TRBJ1-1
CDR3: ASNERGGRYTEAF

V: TRBV6-5
length: 12
J: TRBJ1-5
CDR3: ASGETGDGQPQH

V: TRBV28
length: 14
J: TRBJ1-6
CDR3: ASQRGSDGLNSPLH

V: TRBV6-5
length: 12
J: TRBJ1-3
CDR3: ASSYRGPGNTIY